Following are 22 T cell receptor beta chains from one sample sequenced in a study of graft-versus-host responses after intestinal transplantation. Once graft tissue had been processed, intraepithelial and lamina propria lymphocytes were released. TCRdb keeps only in-frame clones here, not all; method: immunoSEQ multiplex PCR. This table holds around 35,000 clones, about nine tenths found once. The sequencing here drew on ileum tissue, taken around 190 days after intestinal transplant. The receptors shown here come from a human patient who received an intestinal transplant, so some T cells may come from the graft donor.

The chain joins TRBV14 to TRBJ1-5; TRBD1 matches at 11 bases. Per germline, CDR1 SGHDN and CDR2 FVKESK. Trimming removed 4 bases from V and 2 bases from J; junction bases left unmatched: 7. CDR3 size: 17 residues. The CDR3 here is CASSPRDRGSGNQPQHF. The CDR3 bases are TGTGCCAGCAGCCCCCGGGACAGGGGGTCGGGCAATCAGCCCCAGCATTTT.

The genes are TRBV4-1 and TRBJ2-5; a possible D gene is TRBD2 (6 bases). There are 14 residues in the CDR3. Trimming removed 3 bases from V and 6 bases from J, with 14 bases in between. Germline assignment: CDR1 MGHRA and CDR2 YSYEKL. CDR3 coding DNA: TGCGCCAGCAGCCATGGGAGACTAGAGAAGACCCAGTACTTC. Translating gives CASSHGRLEKTQYF.

With respect to this clone: A read error may produce the germline difference seen at one junction end. V gene TRBV5-4 combines with J gene TRBJ2-6; D gene ambiguous. CDR1 and CDR2 from the germline V gene are SGHNT and YYREEE (reference sequence). The CDR3 runs to 13 residues. The chain's CDR3 is CTSRSEGANVLTF. The CDR3 DNA reads as TGTACCAGCAGATCTGAGGGGGCCAACGTCCTGACTTTC.

This chain joins TRBV5-1 and TRBJ2-7, with a tentative D call TRBD1 (6 bases). V lost 4 bases and J 7 bases, leaving 15 bases between the germline ends. Germline V gene sequence: CDR1 SGHRS, CDR2 YFSETQ. The CDR3 contains 13 residues. The CDR3 DNA reads TGCGCCAGCAGCGAGGGTAGGGGGTGGGAGCAGTACTTC. Encoded protein: CASSEGRGWEQYF.

V is TRBV30 and J is TRBJ2-1; 11 nucleotides line up with TRBD1. Trimming removed 4 bases from V and 6 bases from J; junction bases left unmatched: 2. The CDR3 totals 13 residues. Germline V CDR1 and CDR2: GTSNPN, SVGIG (reference sequence). The DNA for the CDR3 is TGTGCCTGGACCGGGACAGGGGGCAATGAGCAGTTCTTC. Translated, it gives CAWTGTGGNEQFF.

V gene TRBV4-1 combines with J gene TRBJ2-7, with D perhaps TRBD2 (6 bases). Trimming removed 2 bases at V and 3 bases at J, with 17 bases between. Germline loops: CDR1 MGHRA, CDR2 YSYEKL. This CDR3 has 16 amino acids. The CDR3 loop reads CASSQTPAGPNYEQYF. The CDR3 bases are TGCGCCAGCAGCCAAACCCCAGCGGGCCCCAACTACGAGCAGTACTTC.

The chain uses TRBV2 and TRBJ2-1; 12 positions match TRBD2. CDR3 size: 16 residues. Trimming took 6 bases from V and 3 from J; bases not matched to a gene: 6. The germline gives CDR1 SNHLY, CDR2 FYNNEI. CDR3 sequence reads: CASSAPGLAGYNEQFF. The DNA of the CDR3 is TGTGCCAGCAGCGCACCGGGACTAGCGGGCTACAATGAGCAGTTCTTC.

This chain joins TRBV4-1 and TRBJ2-5, with a weak D call TRBD1 (6 bases). Trimming cost V 2 bases and J 4 bases, with 11 bases left between them. The germline CDR1 and CDR2 sequences are MGHRA and YSYEKL. This CDR3 spans 14 amino acids. In nucleotides, the CDR3 is TGCGCCAGCAGCCAACGGCTAGGGGGAGAGACCCAGTACTTC. Residues: CASSQRLGGETQYF.

The rearrangement joins TRBV29-1 to TRBJ2-5, with a tentative D call TRBD2 (6 bases). Deletions cut 4 bases from V and 0 bases from J, with 6 bases between. The CDR3 runs to 12 residues. The germline CDR1 and CDR2 sequences are SQVTM and ANQGSEA. The CDR3: CSVGGDQETQYF. CDR3 DNA sequence: TGCAGCGTTGGGGGGGACCAAGAGACCCAGTACTTC. The whole variable domain, remainder taken from reference TRBV29-1 and TRBJ2-5, is SAVISQKPSRDICQRGTSLTIQCQVDSQVTMMFWYRQQPGQSLTLIATANQGSEATYESGFVIDKFPISRPNLTFSTLTVSNMSPEDSSIYLCSVGGDQETQYFGPGTRLLVL.

This clone was observed a handful of times. V and J are TRBV7-6 and TRBJ2-7; D might be TRBD1 or TRBD2, each matching 5 bases. Germline lookup yields CDR1 SGHVS and CDR2 FNYEAQ. The CDR3 is made up of 13 amino acids. The V end lost 3 bases, the J end lost 2 bases, and 8 bases lay between the germline ends. This CDR3 is CASSLGVAYEQYF. In DNA form, the CDR3 reads TGTGCCAGCAGCTTGGGGGTAGCCTACGAGCAGTACTTC.

This clone was counted between two and nine times. Other DNA sequences in the same sample also yield this CDR3. The chain carries TRBV6-1 and TRBJ2-7; perhaps TRBD1 as D (6 bases). The CDR3 length is 13 residues. V was cut by 5 bases and J by 2 bases, with 10 bases left in between. Germline V lookup: CDR1 MNHNS, CDR2 SASEGT. CDR3: CASSWDTPYEQYF. CDR3 bases: TGTGCCAGCAGTTGGGACACGCCCTACGAGCAGTACTTC.

The rearrangement links TRBV5-1 to TRBJ2-2; D possibly corresponds to TRBD2 (6 bases). The CDR3 sequence is 15 residues long. The ends were cut back, 7 bases at V and 0 bases at J, with 13 bases in the middle. Germline-derived CDR1 and CDR2 are SGHRS and YFSETQ. The CDR3 loop reads CASWAGGANTGELFF. The CDR3 DNA reads as TGCGCCAGCTGGGCTGGCGGGGCGAACACCGGGGAGCTGTTTTTT.

This CDR3 is CASSPLPSGSYEQYF. CDR3 bases: TGTGCCAGCTCACCACTCCCTAGCGGATCCTACGAGCAGTACTTC. This chain connects TRBV18 to TRBJ2-7; TRBD2 matches at 7 bases. With 1 base clipped from V and 1 base from J, the junction kept 4 bases outside the gene matches. Germline loops: CDR1 KGHSH, CDR2 LQKENI. The CDR3 length is 15 residues.

V and J are TRBV7-8 and TRBJ2-3, with 10 positions matching TRBD2. The V gene end was trimmed by 1 base and the J gene end by 1 base; junction bases not matched to a gene: 5. The V gene's germline CDR1 is SGHVS and CDR2 FQNEAQ. CDR3 size: 17 residues. CDR3 coding DNA: TGTGCCAGCAGCTTAGTTAGCGGGGGGCTTCGCACAGATACGCAGTATTTT. It specifies CASSLVSGGLRTDTQYF.

J is TRBJ2-7 and V is TRBV19; perhaps TRBD2 as D (6 bases). There are 17 residues in the CDR3. Germline V CDR1 and CDR2: LNHDA, SQIVND (reference sequence). V lost 5 bases and J lost 3, with 23 bases in between. The CDR3 region is CASSPLGRGSEIYEQYF. The DNA for the CDR3 is TGTGCCAGTAGTCCCCTCGGGCGGGGCTCGGAGATCTACGAGCAGTACTTC. Variable domain in full (rest from reference TRBV19 and TRBJ2-7): DGGITQSPKYLFRKEGQNVTLSCEQNLNHDAMYWYRQDPGQGLRLIYYSQIVNDFQKGDIAEGYSVSREKKESFPLTVTSAQKNPTAFYLCASSPLGRGSEIYEQYFGPGTRLTVT.

V gene TRBV27 combines with J gene TRBJ2-7; maybe TRBD2 (7 bases). Germline assignment: CDR1 MNHEY and CDR2 SMNVEV (reference sequence). The CDR3 covers 14 residues. The ends were cut back, 2 bases at V and 2 bases at J, with 10 bases in the middle. CDR3 sequence (DNA): TGTGCCAGCAGTTTACTCGGGGGGCCCTACGAGCAGTACTTC. Protein sequence: CASSLLGGPYEQYF.

The gene calls are TRBV10-2 and TRBJ1-5; D is unresolved. Looked up from germline, CDR1 is WSHSY and CDR2 is SAAADI. The CDR3 is 20 amino acids. The V and J ends lost 0 bases and 0 bases respectively, with 21 bases between them. CDR3 sequence (DNA): TGCGCCAGCAGTGAGTCGCGGTGGGAAGGGCCACAAGATAGCAATCAGCCCCAGCATTTT. Translating it yields CASSESRWEGPQDSNQPQHF.

J is TRBJ2-7 and V is TRBV27; 9 bases align to TRBD1. The CDR3 totals 14 residues. Per the germline V gene, CDR1 is MNHEY and CDR2 is SMNVEV (reference sequence). Trimming removed 4 bases from V and 3 bases from J; junction bases left unmatched: 4. CDR3 bases: TGTGCCAGCAGTTCCCGGGACAGGGACTACGAGCAGTACTTC. Translation: CASSSRDRDYEQYF.

The V gene is TRBV10-2, the J gene TRBJ2-7; 9 positions agree with TRBD2. Looked up from germline, CDR1 is WSHSY and CDR2 is SAAADI. The CDR3 covers 14 residues. Trimming at V came to 6 bases and at J to 4 bases, leaving 7 bases not matched to a gene. This CDR3 reads CASSSPSGTYEQYF. In DNA, the CDR3 is TGCGCCAGCAGCTCTCCTAGCGGGACTTACGAGCAGTACTTC.

This clone was counted once. V is TRBV7-9 and J is TRBJ2-3, with D maybe TRBD2 (5 bases). Per germline, CDR1 SEHNR and CDR2 FQNEAQ (reference sequence). V was shortened by 8 bases and J by 5 bases, with 8 bases between the two germline ends. CDR3 size: 11 residues. The CDR3 DNA reads TGTGCCAGCGGTGCGGGAGATACGCAGTATTTT. Protein product: CASGAGDTQYF.

The genes are TRBV28 and TRBJ1-1; D gene unclear. Germline V gene sequence: CDR1 MDHEN, CDR2 SYDVKM. This CDR3 has 14 amino acids. Trimming removed 3 bases from V and 1 base from J, with 9 bases in between. In DNA, the CDR3 is TGTGCCAGCAGTTTGTGGGCTCGGAACACTGAAGCTTTCTTT. Encoded protein: CASSLWARNTEAFF.

This clone was recorded once. The chain carries TRBV28 and TRBJ2-1, with unresolved D. The CDR3 is 16 residues long. Germline CDR1 and CDR2: MDHEN and SYDVKM. V lost 1 base and J 0 bases, leaving 10 bases between the germline ends. This CDR3 reads CASSLLGISSYNEQFF. The DNA of the CDR3 is TGTGCCAGCAGTTTATTAGGGATCAGCTCCTACAATGAGCAGTTCTTC.